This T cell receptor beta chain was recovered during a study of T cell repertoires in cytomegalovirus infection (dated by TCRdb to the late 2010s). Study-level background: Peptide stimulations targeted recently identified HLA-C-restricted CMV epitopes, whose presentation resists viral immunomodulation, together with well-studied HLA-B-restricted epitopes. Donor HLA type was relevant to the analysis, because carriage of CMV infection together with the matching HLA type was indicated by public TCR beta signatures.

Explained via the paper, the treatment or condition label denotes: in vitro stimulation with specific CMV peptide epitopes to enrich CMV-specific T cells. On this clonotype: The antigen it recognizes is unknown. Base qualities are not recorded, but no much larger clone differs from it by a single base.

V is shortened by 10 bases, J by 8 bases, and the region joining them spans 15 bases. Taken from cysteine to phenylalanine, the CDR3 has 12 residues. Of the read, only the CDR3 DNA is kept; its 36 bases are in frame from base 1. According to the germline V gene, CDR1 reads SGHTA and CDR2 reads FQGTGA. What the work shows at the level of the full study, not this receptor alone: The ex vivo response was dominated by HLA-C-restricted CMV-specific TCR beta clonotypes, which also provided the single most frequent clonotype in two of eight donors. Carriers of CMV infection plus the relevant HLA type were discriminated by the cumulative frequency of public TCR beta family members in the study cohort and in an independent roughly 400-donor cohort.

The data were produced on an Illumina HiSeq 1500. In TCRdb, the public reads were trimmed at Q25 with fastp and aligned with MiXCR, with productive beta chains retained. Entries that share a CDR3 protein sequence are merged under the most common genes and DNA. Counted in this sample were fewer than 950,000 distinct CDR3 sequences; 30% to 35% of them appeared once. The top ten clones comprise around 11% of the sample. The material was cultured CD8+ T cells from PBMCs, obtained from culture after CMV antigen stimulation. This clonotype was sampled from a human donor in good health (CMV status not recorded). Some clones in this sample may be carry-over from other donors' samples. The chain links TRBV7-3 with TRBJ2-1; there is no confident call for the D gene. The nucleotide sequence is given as TGTGCCACCCTGGGTGTTGTCGATGAGCAGTTCTTC. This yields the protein CATLGVVDEQFF.